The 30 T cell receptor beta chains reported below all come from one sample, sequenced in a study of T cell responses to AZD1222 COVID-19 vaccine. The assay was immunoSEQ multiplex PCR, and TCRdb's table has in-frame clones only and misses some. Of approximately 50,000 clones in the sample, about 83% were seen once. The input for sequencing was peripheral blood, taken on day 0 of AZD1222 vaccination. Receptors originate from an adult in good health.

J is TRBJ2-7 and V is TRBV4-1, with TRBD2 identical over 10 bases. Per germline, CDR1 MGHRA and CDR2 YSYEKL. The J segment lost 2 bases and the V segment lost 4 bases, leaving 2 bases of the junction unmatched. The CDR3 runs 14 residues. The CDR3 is CASSRGTSAYEQYF. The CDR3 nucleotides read TGCGCCAGCAGCCGAGGGACTAGCGCCTACGAGCAGTACTTC.

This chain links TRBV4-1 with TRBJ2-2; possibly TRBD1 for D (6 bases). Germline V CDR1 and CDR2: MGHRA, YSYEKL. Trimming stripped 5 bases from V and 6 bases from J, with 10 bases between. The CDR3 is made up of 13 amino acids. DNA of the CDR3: TGCGCCAGCAGCAAACAGGGTCCCGGGGAGCTGTTTTTT. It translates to CASSKQGPGELFF.

CDR3 loop: CASMRGRVETEAFF. DNA for the CDR3: TGTGCCAGCATGCGGGGCAGGGTTGAGACGGAAGCTTTCTTT. The chain employs TRBV11-2 and TRBJ1-1; a possible D gene is TRBD1 (5 bases). Germline lookup yields CDR1 SGHAT and CDR2 FQNNGV. Trimming took 7 bases from V and 8 from J, leaving 20 bases between them. The CDR3 runs to 14 residues.

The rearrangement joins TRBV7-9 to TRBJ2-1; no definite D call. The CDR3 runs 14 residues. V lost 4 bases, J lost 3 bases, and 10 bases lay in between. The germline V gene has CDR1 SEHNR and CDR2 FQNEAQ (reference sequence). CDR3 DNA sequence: TGTGCCAGCAGCTCCGGGCGGAGCTACAATGAGCAGTTCTTC. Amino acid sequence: CASSSGRSYNEQFF. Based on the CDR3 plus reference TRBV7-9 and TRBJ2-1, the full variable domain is DTGVSQNPRHKITKRGQNVTFRCDPISEHNRLYWYRQTLGQGPEFLTYFQNEAQLEKSRLLSDRFSAERPKGSFSTLEIQRTEQGDSAMYLCASSSGRSYNEQFFGPGTRLTVL.

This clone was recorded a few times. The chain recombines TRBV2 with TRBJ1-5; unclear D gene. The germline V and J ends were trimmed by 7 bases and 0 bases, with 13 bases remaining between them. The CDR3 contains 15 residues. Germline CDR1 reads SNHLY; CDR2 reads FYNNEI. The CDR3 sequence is CASTPGVFSNQPQHF. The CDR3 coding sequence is TGTGCCAGCACCCCAGGAGTGTTTAGCAATCAGCCCCAGCATTTT.

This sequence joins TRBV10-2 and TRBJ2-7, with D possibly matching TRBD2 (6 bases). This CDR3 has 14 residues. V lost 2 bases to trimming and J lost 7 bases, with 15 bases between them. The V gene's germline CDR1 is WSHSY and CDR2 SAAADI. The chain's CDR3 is CASSEGQGAGEQYF. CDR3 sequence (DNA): TGCGCCAGCAGTGAGGGACAAGGGGCGGGGGAGCAGTACTTC.

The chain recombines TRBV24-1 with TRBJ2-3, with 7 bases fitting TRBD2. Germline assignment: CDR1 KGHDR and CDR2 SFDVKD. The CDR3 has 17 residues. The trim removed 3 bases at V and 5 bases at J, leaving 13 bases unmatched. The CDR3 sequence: CATSDTRTRRSRDTQYF. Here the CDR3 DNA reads TGTGCCACCAGTGATACCCGGACTAGAAGGTCAAGAGATACGCAGTATTTT.

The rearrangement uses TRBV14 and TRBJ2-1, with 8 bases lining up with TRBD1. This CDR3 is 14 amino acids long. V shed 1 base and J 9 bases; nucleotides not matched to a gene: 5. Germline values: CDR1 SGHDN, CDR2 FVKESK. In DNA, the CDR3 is TGTGCCAGCAGCCAAGGGACAGGGTGGATTGAGCAGTTCTTC. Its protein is CASSQGTGWIEQFF.

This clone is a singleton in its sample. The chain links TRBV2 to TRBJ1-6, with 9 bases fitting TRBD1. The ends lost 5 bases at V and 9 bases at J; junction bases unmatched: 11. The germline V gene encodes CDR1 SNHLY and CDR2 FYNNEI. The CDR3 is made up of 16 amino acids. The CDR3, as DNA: TGTGCCAGCAGTTTAGCCGGGACAGGGATTAGTTCACCCCTCCACTTT. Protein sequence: CASSLAGTGISSPLHF.

CDR3 in amino acids: CASSPQGAAGELFF. CDR3 coding DNA: TGTGCCAGCAGCCCTCAGGGGGCGGCCGGGGAGCTGTTTTTT. The chain is built from TRBV7-9 and TRBJ2-2, with TRBD1 matching 8 bases. CDR3 length: 14 residues. In germline, CDR1 is SEHNR, CDR2 FQNEAQ (reference sequence). V gave up 5 bases and J gave up 6 bases; unmatched junction bases: 5.

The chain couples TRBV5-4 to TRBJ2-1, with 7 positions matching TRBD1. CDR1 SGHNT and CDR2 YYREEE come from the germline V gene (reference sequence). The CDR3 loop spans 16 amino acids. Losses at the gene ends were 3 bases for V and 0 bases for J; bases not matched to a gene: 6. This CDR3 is CASSSTGVSSYNEQFF. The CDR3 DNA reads TGTGCCAGCAGCTCAACAGGGGTGAGCTCCTACAATGAGCAGTTCTTC.

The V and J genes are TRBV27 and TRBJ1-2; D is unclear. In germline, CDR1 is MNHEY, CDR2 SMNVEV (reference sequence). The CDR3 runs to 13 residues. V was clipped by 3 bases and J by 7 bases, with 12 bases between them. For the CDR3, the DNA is TGTGCCAGCAGTTTCTCTCGATCTCTTGGCTACACCTTC. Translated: CASSFSRSLGYTF.

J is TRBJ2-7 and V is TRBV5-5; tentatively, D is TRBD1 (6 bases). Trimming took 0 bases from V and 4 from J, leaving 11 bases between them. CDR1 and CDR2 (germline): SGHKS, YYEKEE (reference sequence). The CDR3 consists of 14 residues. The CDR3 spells CASSLDRVLYEQYV. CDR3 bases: TGTGCCAGCAGCTTGGACAGGGTGCTGTACGAGCAGTACGTC.

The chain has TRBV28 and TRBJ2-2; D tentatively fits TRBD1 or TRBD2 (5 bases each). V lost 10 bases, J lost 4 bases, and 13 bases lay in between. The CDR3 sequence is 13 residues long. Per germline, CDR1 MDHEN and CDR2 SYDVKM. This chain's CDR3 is CATGTPGTGELFF. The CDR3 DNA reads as TGTGCCACCGGGACCCCCGGCACCGGGGAGCTGTTTTTT.

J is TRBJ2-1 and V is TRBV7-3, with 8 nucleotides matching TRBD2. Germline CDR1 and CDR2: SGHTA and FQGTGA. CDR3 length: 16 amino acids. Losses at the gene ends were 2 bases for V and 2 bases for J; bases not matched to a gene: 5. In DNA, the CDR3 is TGTGCCAGCAGCTTATCAGCGGGAGATACCTACAATGAGCAGTTCTTC. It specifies CASSLSAGDTYNEQFF. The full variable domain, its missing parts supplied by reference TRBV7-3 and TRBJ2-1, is GAGVSQTPSNKVTEKGKYVELRCDPISGHTALYWYRQSLGQGPEFLIYFQGTGAADDSGLPNDRFFAVRPEGSVSTLKIQRTERGDSAVYLCASSLSAGDTYNEQFFGPGTRLTVL.

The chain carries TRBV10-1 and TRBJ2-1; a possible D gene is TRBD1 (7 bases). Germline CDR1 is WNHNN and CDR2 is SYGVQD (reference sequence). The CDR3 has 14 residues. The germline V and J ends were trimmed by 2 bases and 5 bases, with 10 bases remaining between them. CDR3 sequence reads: CASSEDREDNEQFF. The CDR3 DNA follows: TGCGCCAGCAGTGAGGACAGGGAGGACAATGAGCAGTTCTTC.

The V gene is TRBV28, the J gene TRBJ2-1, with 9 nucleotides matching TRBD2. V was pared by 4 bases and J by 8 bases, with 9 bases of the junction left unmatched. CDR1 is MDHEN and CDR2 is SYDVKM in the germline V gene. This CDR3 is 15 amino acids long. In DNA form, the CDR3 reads TGTGCCAGCAGTTCGGAGCGGGAGGCGCGGGATGAGCAGTTCTTC. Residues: CASSSEREARDEQFF. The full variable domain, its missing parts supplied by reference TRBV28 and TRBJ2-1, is DVKVTQSSRYLVKRTGEKVFLECVQDMDHENMFWYRQDPGLGLRLIYFSYDVKMKEKGDIPEGYSVSREKKERFSLILESASTNQTSMYLCASSSEREARDEQFFGPGTRLTVL.

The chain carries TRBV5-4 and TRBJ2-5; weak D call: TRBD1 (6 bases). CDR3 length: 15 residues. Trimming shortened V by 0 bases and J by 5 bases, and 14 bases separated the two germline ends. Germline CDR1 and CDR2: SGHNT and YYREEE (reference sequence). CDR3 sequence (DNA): TGTGCCAGCAGCTTGGGAAGAGGCAGGGGTGAGACCCAGTACTTC. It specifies CASSLGRGRGETQYF.

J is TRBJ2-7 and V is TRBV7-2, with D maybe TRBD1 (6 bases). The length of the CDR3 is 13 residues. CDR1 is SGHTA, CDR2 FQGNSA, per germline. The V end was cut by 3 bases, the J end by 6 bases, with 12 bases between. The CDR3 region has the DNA TGTGCCAGCAGCTTGGACAGCTGGGGCGAGCAGTACTTC. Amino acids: CASSLDSWGEQYF.

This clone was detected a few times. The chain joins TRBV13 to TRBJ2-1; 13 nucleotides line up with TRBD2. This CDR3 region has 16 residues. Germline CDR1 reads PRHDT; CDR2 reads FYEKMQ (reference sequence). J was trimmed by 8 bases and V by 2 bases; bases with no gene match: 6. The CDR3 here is CASSLKTSGRADEQFF. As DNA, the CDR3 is TGTGCCAGCAGCTTAAAAACTAGCGGGAGGGCCGATGAGCAGTTCTTC. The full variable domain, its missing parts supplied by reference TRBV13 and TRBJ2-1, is AAGVIQSPRHLIKEKRETATLKCYPIPRHDTVYWYQQGPGQDPQFLISFYEKMQSDKGSIPDRFSAQQFSDYHSELNMSSLELGDSALYFCASSLKTSGRADEQFFGPGTRLTVL.

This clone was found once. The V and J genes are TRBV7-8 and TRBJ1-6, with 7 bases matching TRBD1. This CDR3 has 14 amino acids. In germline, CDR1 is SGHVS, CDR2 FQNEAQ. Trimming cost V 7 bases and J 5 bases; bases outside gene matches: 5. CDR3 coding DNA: TGTGCCAGCACCCAGGGGGGCCATAATTCACCCCTCCACTTT. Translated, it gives CASTQGGHNSPLHF. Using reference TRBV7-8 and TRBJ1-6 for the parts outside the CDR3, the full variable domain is GAGVSQSPRYKVAKRGQDVALRCDPISGHVSLFWYQQALGQGPEFLTYFQNEAQLDKSGLPSDRFFAERPEGSVSTLKIQRTQQEDSAVYLCASTQGGHNSPLHFGNGTRLTVT.

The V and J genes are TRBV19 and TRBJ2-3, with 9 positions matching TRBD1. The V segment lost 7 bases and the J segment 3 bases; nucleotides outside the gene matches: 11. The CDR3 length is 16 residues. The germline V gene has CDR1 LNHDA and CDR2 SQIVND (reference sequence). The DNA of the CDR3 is TGTGCCAGTAACCCCGGGACAGGGCTGGTTACAGATACGCAGTATTTT. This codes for CASNPGTGLVTDTQYF.

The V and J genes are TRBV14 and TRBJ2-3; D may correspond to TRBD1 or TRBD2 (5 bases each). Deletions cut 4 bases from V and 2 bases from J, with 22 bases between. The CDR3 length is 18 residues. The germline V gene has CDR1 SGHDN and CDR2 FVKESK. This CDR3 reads CASSRATVGIKLTDTQYF. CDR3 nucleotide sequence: TGTGCCAGCAGCCGGGCGACAGTCGGGATCAAACTCACAGATACGCAGTATTTT.

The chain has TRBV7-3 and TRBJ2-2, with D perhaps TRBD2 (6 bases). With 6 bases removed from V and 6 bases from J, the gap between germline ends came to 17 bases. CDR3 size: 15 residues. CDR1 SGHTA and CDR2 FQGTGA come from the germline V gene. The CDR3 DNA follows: TGTGCCAGCAGTTCCCCGACCACTAGCCCCGGGGAGCTGTTTTTT. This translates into CASSSPTTSPGELFF.

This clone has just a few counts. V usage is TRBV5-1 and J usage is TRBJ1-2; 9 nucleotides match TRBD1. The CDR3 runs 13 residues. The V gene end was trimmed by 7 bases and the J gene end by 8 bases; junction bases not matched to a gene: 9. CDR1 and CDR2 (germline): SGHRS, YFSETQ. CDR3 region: CASRTGGQDGYTF. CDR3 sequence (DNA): TGCGCCAGCCGTACAGGGGGCCAAGACGGCTACACCTTC.

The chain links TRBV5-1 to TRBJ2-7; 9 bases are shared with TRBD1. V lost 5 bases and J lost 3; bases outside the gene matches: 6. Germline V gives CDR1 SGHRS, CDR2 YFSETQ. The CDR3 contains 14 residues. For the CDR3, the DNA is TGCGCCAGCAGACCCGGACAGGGGATCTACGAGCAGTACTTC. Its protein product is CASRPGQGIYEQYF.

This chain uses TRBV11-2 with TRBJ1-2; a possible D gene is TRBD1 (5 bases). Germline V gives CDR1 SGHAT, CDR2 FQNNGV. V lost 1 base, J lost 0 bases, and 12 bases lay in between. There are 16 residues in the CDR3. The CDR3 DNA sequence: TGTGCCAGCAGCTTAGGGTCTAGGGGTGCTAACTATGGCTACACCTTC. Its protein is CASSLGSRGANYGYTF.

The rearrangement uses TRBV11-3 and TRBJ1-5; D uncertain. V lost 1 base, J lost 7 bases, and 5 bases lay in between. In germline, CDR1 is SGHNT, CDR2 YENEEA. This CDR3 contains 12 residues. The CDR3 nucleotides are TGTGCCAGCAGCTTAGTATCCCAGCCCCAGCATTTT. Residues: CASSLVSQPQHF.

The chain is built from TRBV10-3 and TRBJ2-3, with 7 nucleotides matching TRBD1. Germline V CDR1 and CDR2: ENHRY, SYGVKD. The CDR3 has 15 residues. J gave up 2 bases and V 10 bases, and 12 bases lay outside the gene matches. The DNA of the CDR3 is TGTGCCACCCACGACAGGGTCGGGTTCACAGATACGCAGTATTTT. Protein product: CATHDRVGFTDTQYF.

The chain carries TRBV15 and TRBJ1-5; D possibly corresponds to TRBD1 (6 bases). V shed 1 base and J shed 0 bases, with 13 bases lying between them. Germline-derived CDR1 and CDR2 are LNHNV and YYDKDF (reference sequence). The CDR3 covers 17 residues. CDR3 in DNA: TGTGCCACCAGCAGAGGAGCCGGGACACTTAGCAATCAGCCCCAGCATTTT. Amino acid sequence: CATSRGAGTLSNQPQHF.